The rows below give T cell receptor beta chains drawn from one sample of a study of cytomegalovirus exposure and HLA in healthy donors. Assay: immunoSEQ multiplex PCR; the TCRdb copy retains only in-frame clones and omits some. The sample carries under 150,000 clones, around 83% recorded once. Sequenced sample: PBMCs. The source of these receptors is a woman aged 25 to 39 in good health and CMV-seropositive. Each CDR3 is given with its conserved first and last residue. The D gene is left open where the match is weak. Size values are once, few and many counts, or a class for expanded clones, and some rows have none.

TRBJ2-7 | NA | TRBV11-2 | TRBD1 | CASSPGTGTSAPYEQYF | TGTGCCAGCAGCCCCGGGACAGGGACGTCGGCCCCCTACGAGCAGTACTTC
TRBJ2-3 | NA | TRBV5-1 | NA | CASSRLVGRGASTDTQYF | TGCGCCAGCAGCCGCTTGGTTGGGAGGGGGGCTAGCACAGATACGCAGTATTTT
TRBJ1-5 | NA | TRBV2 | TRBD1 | CASKRQGSNQPQHF | TGTGCCAGCAAAAGACAGGGGAGCAATCAGCCCCAGCATTTT
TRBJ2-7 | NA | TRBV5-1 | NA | CASSLGEVRVYEQYF | TGCGCCAGCAGCTTGGGGGAGGTCAGAGTCTACGAGCAGTACTTC
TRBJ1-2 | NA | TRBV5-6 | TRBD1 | CASYRDREAYGYTF | TGTGCCAGCTACAGGGACAGGGAAGCTTATGGCTACACCTTC
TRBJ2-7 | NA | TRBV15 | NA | CATSEGELTYEQYF | TGTGCCACCAGCGAGGGGGAATTGACCTACGAGCAGTACTTC
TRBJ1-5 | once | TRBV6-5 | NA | CASRPRVAGNQPQHF | TGTGCCAGCAGACCCAGGGTGGCGGGCAATCAGCCCCAGCATTTT
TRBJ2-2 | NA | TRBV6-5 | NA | CASSLNREGTGELFF | TGTGCCAGCAGCCTCAACAGGGAGGGGACCGGGGAGCTGTTTTTT
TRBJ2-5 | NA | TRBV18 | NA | CASSPSSRETQYF | TGTGCCAGCTCACCCTCCTCCAGAGAGACCCAGTACTTC
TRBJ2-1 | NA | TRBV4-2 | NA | CASSQASPHNEQFF | TGTGCCAGCAGCCAAGCGAGCCCTCACAATGAGCAGTTCTTC
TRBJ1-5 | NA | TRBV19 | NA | CATAGGGNQPQHF | TGTGCCACCGCGGGGGGAGGCAATCAGCCCCAGCATTTT
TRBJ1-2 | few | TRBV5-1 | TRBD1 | CASSYGTGGNYGYTF | TGCGCCAGCAGCTACGGGACAGGGGGCAACTATGGCTACACCTTC
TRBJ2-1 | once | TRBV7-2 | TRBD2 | CASKRGGYNEQFF | TGTGCCAGCAAGCGGGGCGGCTACAATGAGCAGTTCTTC
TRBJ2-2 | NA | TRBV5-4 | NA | CASSLSLASRTGELFF | TGTGCCAGCAGCTTGTCCCTAGCATCTAGGACCGGGGAGCTGTTTTTT
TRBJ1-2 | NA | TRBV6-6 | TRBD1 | CASSPPQGQGAGGYTF | TGTGCCAGCAGCCCCCCCCAGGGACAGGGGGCGGGTGGCTACACCTTC
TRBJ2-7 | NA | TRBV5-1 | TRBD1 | CASSFTSGTVYEQYF | TGCGCCAGCAGCTTTACCTCCGGGACAGTCTACGAGCAGTACTTC
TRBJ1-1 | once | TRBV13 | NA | CASSLIRSGTEAFF | TGTGCCAGCAGCCTCATCCGGTCAGGGACTGAAGCTTTCTTT
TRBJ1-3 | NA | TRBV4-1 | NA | CASSQDPAGQVGNTIYF | TGCGCCAGCAGCCAAGATCCGGCAGGGCAGGTTGGAAACACCATATATTTT
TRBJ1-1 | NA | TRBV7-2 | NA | CASSLDSIGEAFF | TGTGCCAGCAGCTTGGACTCGATCGGTGAAGCTTTCTTT
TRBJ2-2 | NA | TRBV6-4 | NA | CASSDTSTGELFF | TGTGCCAGCAGTGACACTAGCACCGGGGAGCTGTTTTTT
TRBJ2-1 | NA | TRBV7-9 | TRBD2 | CASSPGLLAGSYNEQFF | TGTGCCAGCAGCCCAGGCCTTCTAGCGGGGTCCTACAATGAGCAGTTCTTC
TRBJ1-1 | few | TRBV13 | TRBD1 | CASSPRTGGSEAFF | TGTGCCAGCAGCCCTCGGACAGGGGGTTCTGAAGCTTTCTTT
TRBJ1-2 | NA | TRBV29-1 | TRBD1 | CSVATGGYGYTF | TGCAGCGTTGCGACAGGGGGCTATGGCTACACCTTC
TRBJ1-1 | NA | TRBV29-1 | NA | CSVGGNEAFF | TGCAGCGTTGGAGGTAATGAAGCTTTCTTT
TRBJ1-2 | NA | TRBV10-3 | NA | CAISPQGLGGYTF | TGTGCCATCAGCCCTCAGGGGTTGGGTGGCTACACCTTC
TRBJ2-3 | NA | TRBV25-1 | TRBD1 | CASSDERDREESDTQYF | TGTGCCAGCAGTGACGAAAGGGACAGGGAGGAGAGCGATACGCAGTATTTT
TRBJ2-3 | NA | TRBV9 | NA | CASSVGGGDTQYF | TGTGCCAGCAGCGTAGGGGGAGGAGATACGCAGTATTTT
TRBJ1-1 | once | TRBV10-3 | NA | CAISEGLMNTEAFF | TGTGCCATCAGTGAGGGGCTAATGAACACTGAAGCTTTCTTT
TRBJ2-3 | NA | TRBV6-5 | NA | CALEGRRSDTQYF | TGTGCTCTAGAAGGCCGTCGCTCAGATACGCAGTATTTT
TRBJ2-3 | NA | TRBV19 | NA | CATTYGTDTQYF | TGTGCCACGACTTACGGGACTGATACGCAGTATTTT
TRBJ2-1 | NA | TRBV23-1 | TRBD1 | CASSHRDRGLYNEQFF | TGCGCCAGCAGTCACCGGGACAGGGGGCTCTACAATGAGCAGTTCTTC
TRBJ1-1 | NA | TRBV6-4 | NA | CASRSGLNTEAFF | TGTGCCAGCAGATCAGGCTTGAACACTGAAGCTTTCTTT
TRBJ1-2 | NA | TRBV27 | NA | CASSLRELTNYGYTF | TGTGCCAGCAGTTTGAGGGAGTTAACTAACTATGGCTACACCTTC
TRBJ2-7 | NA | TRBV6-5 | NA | CASSLNAGNHEQYF | TGTGCCAGCAGTTTAAACGCAGGGAACCACGAGCAGTACTTC
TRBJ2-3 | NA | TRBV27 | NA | CAPSSGAPRDTQYF | TGTGCCCCCTCCTCAGGGGCCCCGCGAGATACGCAGTATTTT
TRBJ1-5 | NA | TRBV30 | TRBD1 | CAWRGQTGGQPQHF | TGTGCCTGGAGGGGACAGACTGGGGGTCAGCCCCAGCATTTT
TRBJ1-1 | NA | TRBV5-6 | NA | CASSLPGAGAFF | TGTGCCAGCAGCTTGCCAGGTGCTGGGGCTTTCTTT
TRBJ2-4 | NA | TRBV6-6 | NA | CASSFLDSQPIQYF | TGTGCCAGCAGTTTCCTGGACAGCCAACCCATTCAGTACTTC
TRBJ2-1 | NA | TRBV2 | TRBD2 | CAGRLAGEDNEQFF | TGTGCCGGCCGACTAGCGGGAGAGGACAATGAGCAGTTCTTC
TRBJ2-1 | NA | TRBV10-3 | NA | CAIRSGQLGGDEQFF | TGTGCCATCAGATCAGGACAACTTGGGGGCGATGAGCAGTTCTTC
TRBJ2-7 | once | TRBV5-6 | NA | CASSLGAPSYEQYF | TGTGCCAGCAGCTTAGGGGCACCATCTTACGAGCAGTACTTC
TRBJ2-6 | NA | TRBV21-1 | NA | CASSRGQGTSGANVLTF | TGTGCCAGCAGCAGGGGACAGGGCACCTCTGGGGCCAACGTCCTGACTTTC
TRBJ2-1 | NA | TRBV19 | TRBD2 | CASDWGLAGPSSYNEQFF | TGTGCCAGTGACTGGGGGCTAGCGGGGCCCAGCTCCTACAATGAGCAGTTCTTC
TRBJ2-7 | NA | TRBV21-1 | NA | CASRGVPGDRAYEQYF | TGTGCCAGCAGAGGGGTACCAGGGGACCGGGCCTACGAGCAGTACTTC
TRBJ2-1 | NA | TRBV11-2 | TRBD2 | CASSHHQGLAGNEQFF | TGTGCCAGCAGCCACCACCAGGGACTAGCGGGAAATGAGCAGTTCTTC
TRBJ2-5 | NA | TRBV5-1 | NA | CASSLGYGEETQYF | TGCGCCAGCAGCTTGGGGTACGGGGAAGAGACCCAGTACTTC
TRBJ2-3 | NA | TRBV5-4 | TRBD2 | CASSYSGGADTQYF | TGTGCCAGCAGCTACAGCGGGGGGGCTGATACGCAGTATTTT
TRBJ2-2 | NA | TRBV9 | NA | CASSVEGAYTNTGELFF | TGTGCCAGCAGCGTAGAAGGAGCATATACGAACACCGGGGAGCTGTTTTTT
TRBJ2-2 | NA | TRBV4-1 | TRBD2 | CASTQRGAGTGELFF | TGCGCCAGCACCCAGCGGGGGGCCGGGACCGGGGAGCTGTTTTTT
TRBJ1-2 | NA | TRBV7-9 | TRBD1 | CASRPDRVGNYGYTF | TGTGCCAGCAGACCTGACAGGGTCGGTAACTATGGCTACACCTTC
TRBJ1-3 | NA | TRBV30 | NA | CAWNQAFSGNTIYF | TGTGCCTGGAACCAGGCTTTCTCTGGAAACACCATATATTTT
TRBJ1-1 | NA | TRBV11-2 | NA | CASSLGRGGDTEAFF | TGTGCCAGCAGCTTGGGCCGGGGCGGGGACACTGAAGCTTTCTTT
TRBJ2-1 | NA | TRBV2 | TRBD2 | CASNQRETYNEQFF | TGTGCCAGCAACCAGCGGGAGACCTACAATGAGCAGTTCTTC
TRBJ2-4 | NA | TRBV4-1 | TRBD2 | CASSPTSGGAKNIQYF | TGCGCCAGCAGTCCTACTAGCGGGGGGGCCAAAAACATTCAGTACTTC
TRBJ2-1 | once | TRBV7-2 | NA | CASSVVLANEQFF | TGTGCCAGCAGCGTAGTTCTAGCCAATGAGCAGTTCTTC
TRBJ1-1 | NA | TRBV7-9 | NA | CASTLGPNTEAFF | TGTGCCAGCACCTTAGGGCCGAACACTGAAGCTTTCTTT
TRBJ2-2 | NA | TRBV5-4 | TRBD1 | CASSLGGTGDTGELFF | TGTGCCAGCAGCTTGGGAGGGACAGGGGATACCGGGGAGCTGTTTTTT
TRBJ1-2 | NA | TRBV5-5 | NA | CASSLVWWARGYTF | TGTGCCAGCAGCTTGGTTTGGTGGGCCCGGGGCTACACCTTC
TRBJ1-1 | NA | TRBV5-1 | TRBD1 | CASSFSSGTGGTEAFF | TGCGCCAGCAGCTTCTCCTCCGGGACAGGGGGGACTGAAGCTTTCTTT
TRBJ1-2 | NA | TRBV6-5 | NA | CASSYSRLSGDYGYTF | TGTGCCAGCAGTTACTCGCGGCTTTCAGGGGATTATGGCTACACCTTC